The source of this T cell receptor beta chain is a study of cytomegalovirus exposure and HLA in healthy donors. Findings and limits, study-wide: Whilst most TCR sequences proved rare, a subset of public TCRs occurred across many donors.

In the case of this clone: Its antigen is currently unknown.

The PCR employed 60 Vbeta primers together with 13 Jbeta primers. TCRdb's copy holds only in-frame clones and misses some; the assay was immunoSEQ multiplex PCR. Among about 180,000 clones listed, around 73% were seen once. The CDR3 runs 17 residues. The germline CDR1 and CDR2 sequences are SEHNR and FQNEAQ (reference sequence). V lost 2 bases, J lost 6 bases, and 23 bases lay in between. The sequencing input was PBMCs. The receptor's source is a man aged 55 to 70 in good health and CMV-seronegative. This chain uses TRBV7-9 with TRBJ2-7; TRBD2 might be the D (7 bases). The CDR3 DNA reads TGTGCCAGCAGCTTATTAGCGGTGGCGGGGGCTCGGAGCGAGCAGTACTTC. It specifies CASSLLAVAGARSEQYF.